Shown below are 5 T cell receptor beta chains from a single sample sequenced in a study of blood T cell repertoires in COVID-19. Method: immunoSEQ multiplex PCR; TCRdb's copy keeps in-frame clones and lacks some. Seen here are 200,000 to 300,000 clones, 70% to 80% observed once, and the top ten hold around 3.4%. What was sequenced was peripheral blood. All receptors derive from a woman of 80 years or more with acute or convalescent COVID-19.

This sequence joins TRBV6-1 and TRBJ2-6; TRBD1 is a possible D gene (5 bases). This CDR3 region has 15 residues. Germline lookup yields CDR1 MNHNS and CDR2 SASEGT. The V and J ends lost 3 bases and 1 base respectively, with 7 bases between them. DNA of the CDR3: TGTGCCAGCAGTGATCAGGGATCTGGGGCCAACGTCCTGACTTTC. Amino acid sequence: CASSDQGSGANVLTF.

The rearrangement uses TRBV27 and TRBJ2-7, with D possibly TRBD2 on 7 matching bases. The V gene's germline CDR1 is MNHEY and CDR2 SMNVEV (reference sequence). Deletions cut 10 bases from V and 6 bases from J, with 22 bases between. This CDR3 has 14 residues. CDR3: CATQRDTGSSEQYF. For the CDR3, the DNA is TGTGCCACCCAGCGGGACACTGGTTCGAGCGAGCAGTACTTC.

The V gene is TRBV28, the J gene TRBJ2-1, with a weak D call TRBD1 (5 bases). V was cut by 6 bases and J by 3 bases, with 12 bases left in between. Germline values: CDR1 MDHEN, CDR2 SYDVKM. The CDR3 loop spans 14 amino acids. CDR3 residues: CASSQFDSYNEQFF. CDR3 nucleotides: TGTGCCAGCAGCCAATTCGACAGCTACAATGAGCAGTTCTTC.

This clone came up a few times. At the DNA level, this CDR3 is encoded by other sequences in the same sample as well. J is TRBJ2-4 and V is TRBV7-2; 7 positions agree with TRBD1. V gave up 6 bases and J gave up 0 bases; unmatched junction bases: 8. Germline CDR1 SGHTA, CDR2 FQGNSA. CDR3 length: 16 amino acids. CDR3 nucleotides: TGTGCCAGCAGTCCGGGACAGTTATTAGCCAAAAACATTCAGTACTTC. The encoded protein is CASSPGQLLAKNIQYF.

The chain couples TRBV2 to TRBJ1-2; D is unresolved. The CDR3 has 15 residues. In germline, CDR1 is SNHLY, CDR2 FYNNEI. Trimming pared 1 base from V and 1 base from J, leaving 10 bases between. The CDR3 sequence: CASSEVRRNNYGYTF. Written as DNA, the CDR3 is TGTGCCAGCAGTGAAGTGCGGCGGAATAACTATGGCTACACCTTC.